This T cell receptor (beta chain) was recovered during a study of CD4+ T cells in melanoma. The method was immunoSEQ multiplex PCR; TCRdb's version includes in-frame clones alone and lacks a portion of them. The top ten hold less than 2% of the sample, which has more than 110,000 clones, 80% to 95% seen once. J gave up 7 bases and V 0 bases, and 7 bases lay outside the gene matches. The CDR3 has 16 amino acids. Germline loops: CDR1 MGHRA, CDR2 YSYEKL. This clonotype was sampled from a human donor with melanoma. The J gene is TRBJ2-3, the V gene TRBV4-1, with 10 bases lining up with TRBD1. CDR3 amino acids: CASSQDEGTGAYTQYF. The CDR3, as DNA: TGCGCCAGCAGCCAAGATGAGGGGACAGGGGCATATACGCAGTATTTT.